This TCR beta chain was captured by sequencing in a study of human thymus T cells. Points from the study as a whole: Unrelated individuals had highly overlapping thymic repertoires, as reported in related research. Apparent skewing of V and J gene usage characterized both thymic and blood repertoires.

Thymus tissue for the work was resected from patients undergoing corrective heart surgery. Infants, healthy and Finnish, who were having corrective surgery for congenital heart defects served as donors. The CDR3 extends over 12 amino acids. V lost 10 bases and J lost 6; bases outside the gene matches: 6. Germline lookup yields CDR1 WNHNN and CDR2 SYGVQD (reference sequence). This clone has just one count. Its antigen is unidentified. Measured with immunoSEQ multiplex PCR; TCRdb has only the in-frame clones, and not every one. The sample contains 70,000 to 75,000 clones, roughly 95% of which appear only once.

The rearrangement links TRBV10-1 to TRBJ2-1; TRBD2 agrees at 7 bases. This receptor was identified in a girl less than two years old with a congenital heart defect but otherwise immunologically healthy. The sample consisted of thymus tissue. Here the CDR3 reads CATSGGANEQFF. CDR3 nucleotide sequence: TGCGCCACCTCGGGAGGCGCCAATGAGCAGTTCTTC.